Each of the 17 T cell receptor beta chains below was sequenced from the same sample in a study of vaccination effects on CD4 cells after COVID-19. Here immunoSEQ multiplex PCR was the method, and the copy in TCRdb shows in-frame clones only, minus some. Of 26,000 or so clones listed, about four fifths are singletons. Antigen-specific CD4+ T cells expanded by the ViraFEST assay with viral peptide pools were then sequenced. With roughly 9 days of culture completed, CD4+ T cells were isolated. A PCR test confirmed that the person had SARS-CoV-2 infection between March and December 2020. These receptors are not linked to any known antigen. Sequenced here: CD4+ T cells from PBMCs cultured with HCoV-NL63 spike peptides, sampled before COVID-19 vaccination. The receptors here all came from a human donor who had a prior SARS-CoV-2 infection.

This chain links TRBV4-1 with TRBJ2-4; TRBD2 agrees at 8 bases. This CDR3 is built from 17 residues. V was clipped by 2 bases and J by 0 bases; unmatched bases: 6. The germline CDR1 and CDR2 sequences are MGHRA and YSYEKL. This CDR3 is CASSQPLAGLAKNIQYF. CDR3 bases: TGCGCCAGCAGCCAACCTCTAGCGGGCCTAGCCAAAAACATTCAGTACTTC.

This chain connects TRBV6-5 to TRBJ1-2; the match to TRBD1 covers 7 bases. The CDR3 consists of 13 residues. Germline V lookup: CDR1 MNHEY, CDR2 SVGAGI. V shed 1 base and J 6 bases; nucleotides not matched to a gene: 2. The CDR3 region is CASSYLTGDGYTF. DNA of the CDR3: TGTGCCAGCAGTTACTTAACAGGGGATGGCTACACCTTC.

The V call is TRBV15, the J call TRBJ2-7, with D perhaps TRBD2 (5 bases). Germline CDR1 LNHNV, CDR2 YYDKDF (reference sequence). Deletions cut 3 bases from V and 2 bases from J, with 11 bases between. This CDR3 contains 14 residues. CDR3 protein: CATSRGWGAYEQYF. The CDR3 DNA is TGTGCCACCAGCAGGGGCTGGGGAGCCTACGAGCAGTACTTC.

The chain has TRBV6-5 and TRBJ2-7; TRBD2 matches 7 bases. Per germline, CDR1 MNHEY and CDR2 SVGAGI. Trimming cost V 5 bases and J 6 bases; bases outside gene matches: 7. The CDR3 totals 13 residues. CDR3 protein: CASSIMRGFEQYF. CDR3 coding DNA: TGTGCCAGCAGTATTATGCGGGGGTTCGAGCAGTACTTC.

The rearrangement links TRBV7-9 to TRBJ1-3, with no clear D. Trimming took off 5 bases at V and 5 bases at J, with 10 bases between the two ends. The germline gives CDR1 SEHNR, CDR2 FQNEAQ (reference sequence). There are 13 residues in the CDR3. CDR3: CASSQQERNTIYF. The CDR3 DNA follows: TGTGCCAGCAGCCAGCAGGAGCGAAACACCATATATTTT.

The J gene is TRBJ2-7, the V gene TRBV6-1; D unresolved. The CDR3 loop spans 13 amino acids. Trimming took 0 bases from V and 3 from J, leaving 6 bases between them. Germline CDR1 and CDR2: MNHNS and SASEGT. CDR3 protein: CASSEAEHYEQYF. In DNA form, the CDR3 reads TGTGCCAGCAGTGAAGCTGAGCACTACGAGCAGTACTTC.

The chain carries TRBV10-3 and TRBJ2-3; 9 nucleotides align to TRBD1. This CDR3 has 17 residues. The germline V gene has CDR1 ENHRY and CDR2 SYGVKD. Unmatched junction bases numbered 5, after V lost 0 bases and J lost 1 base. DNA for the CDR3: TGTGCCATCAGTGAGTCTCCGGGACAGGGTGGCACAGATACGCAGTATTTT. This gives the protein CAISESPGQGGTDTQYF.

The chain links TRBV10-3 to TRBJ2-6, with D possibly being TRBD2 (7 bases). The V gene's germline CDR1 is ENHRY and CDR2 SYGVKD. V shed 1 base and J shed 0 bases, with 13 bases lying between them. The CDR3 loop spans 18 amino acids. The CDR3 nucleotides read TGTGCCATCAGTGAGTGGGGGGGGCCGAACTCTGGGGCCAACGTCCTGACTTTC. It specifies CAISEWGGPNSGANVLTF.

The chain joins TRBV14 to TRBJ1-1; D not certain. In germline, CDR1 is SGHDN, CDR2 FVKESK. Trimming pared 0 bases from V and 1 base from J, leaving 3 bases between. The CDR3 contains 13 residues. CDR3 loop: CASSQDRNTEAFF. In nucleotides, the CDR3 is TGTGCCAGCAGCCAAGACAGGAACACTGAAGCTTTCTTT.

V and J are TRBV5-4 and TRBJ2-7; TRBD1 is a possible D gene (5 bases). V lost 4 bases to trimming and J lost 0 bases, with 14 bases between them. Per germline, CDR1 SGHNT and CDR2 YYREEE (reference sequence). The CDR3 is 15 amino acids. The CDR3 sequence: CASSGPGDSSYEQYF. The CDR3 DNA sequence: TGTGCCAGCAGCGGACCCGGAGACAGCTCCTACGAGCAGTACTTC.

This clone was observed a few times. This chain joins TRBV4-1 and TRBJ1-6; 7 positions agree with TRBD1. Trimming at V came to 0 bases and at J to 6 bases, leaving 5 bases not matched to a gene. Per the germline V gene, CDR1 is MGHRA and CDR2 is YSYEKL. This CDR3 comprises 16 residues. DNA for the CDR3: TGCGCCAGCAGCCAAGATCATCGACAGGGTAATTCACCCCTCCACTTT. Its protein product is CASSQDHRQGNSPLHF.

This clone was observed a few times. V gene TRBV4-1 combines with J gene TRBJ1-2; D may be TRBD1 (5 bases). The V end was cut by 3 bases, the J end by 2 bases, with 10 bases between. The CDR3 is made up of 14 amino acids. The V gene's germline CDR1 is MGHRA and CDR2 YSYEKL. CDR3 region: CASSHQGRNYGYTF. CDR3 in DNA: TGCGCCAGCAGCCATCAGGGACGAAACTATGGCTACACCTTC.

The rearrangement joins TRBV20-1 to TRBJ1-5; maybe TRBD1 (6 bases). Per germline, CDR1 DFQATT and CDR2 SNEGSKA (reference sequence). The germline V and J ends were trimmed by 3 bases and 7 bases, with 10 bases remaining between them. This CDR3 comprises 12 residues. CDR3 nucleotide sequence: TGCAGTGCTAGTTGGGGGCTACAGCCCCAGCATTTT. As protein: CSASWGLQPQHF.

The rearrangement joins TRBV3-1 (or the pseudogene TRBV3-2) to TRBJ1-1, with D perhaps TRBD1 (6 bases). V lost 0 bases and J lost 1, with 12 bases in between. This CDR3 comprises 16 residues. Per the germline V gene, CDR1 is LGHDT and CDR2 is YNNKEL (reference sequence). The CDR3 is CASSQDRLDRNTEAFF. The CDR3 bases are TGTGCCAGCAGCCAAGATAGGTTGGACAGGAACACTGAAGCTTTCTTT.

The rearrangement uses TRBV11-1 and TRBJ2-3; D is uncertain. The CDR3 sequence is 15 residues long. Trimming removed 5 bases from V and 0 bases from J, with 12 bases in between. Germline CDR1 SGHAT, CDR2 FQDESV (reference sequence). The CDR3 loop is CASSRGQSSTDTQYF. CDR3 DNA sequence: TGTGCCAGCAGCCGTGGGCAGTCTAGCACAGATACGCAGTATTTT.

The chain couples TRBV12-5 to TRBJ1-2, with TRBD1 as a possible D gene (5 bases). The CDR3 spans 13 residues. The V end lost 6 bases, the J end lost 2 bases, and 10 bases lay between the germline ends. Germline V gene sequence: CDR1 LGHNT, CDR2 FRNRAP. The CDR3 here is CASGLDNNYGYTF. CDR3 in DNA: TGTGCTAGTGGCCTGGACAACAACTATGGCTACACCTTC. The variable domain in full, with the rest retrieved from reference TRBV12-5 and TRBJ1-2, is DARVTQTPRHKVTEMGQEVTMRCQPILGHNTVFWYRQTMMQGLELLAYFRNRAPLDDSGMPKDRFSAEMPDATLATLKIQPSEPRDSAVYFCASGLDNNYGYTFGSGTRLTVV.

The V gene is TRBV12-5, the J gene TRBJ2-5; D remains ambiguous. Trimming removed 5 bases from V and 2 bases from J, with 3 bases in between. The germline V gene encodes CDR1 LGHNT and CDR2 FRNRAP. This CDR3 comprises 11 residues. The CDR3 DNA reads TGTGCTAGTGGTAATCAAGAGACCCAGTACTTC. It translates to CASGNQETQYF.